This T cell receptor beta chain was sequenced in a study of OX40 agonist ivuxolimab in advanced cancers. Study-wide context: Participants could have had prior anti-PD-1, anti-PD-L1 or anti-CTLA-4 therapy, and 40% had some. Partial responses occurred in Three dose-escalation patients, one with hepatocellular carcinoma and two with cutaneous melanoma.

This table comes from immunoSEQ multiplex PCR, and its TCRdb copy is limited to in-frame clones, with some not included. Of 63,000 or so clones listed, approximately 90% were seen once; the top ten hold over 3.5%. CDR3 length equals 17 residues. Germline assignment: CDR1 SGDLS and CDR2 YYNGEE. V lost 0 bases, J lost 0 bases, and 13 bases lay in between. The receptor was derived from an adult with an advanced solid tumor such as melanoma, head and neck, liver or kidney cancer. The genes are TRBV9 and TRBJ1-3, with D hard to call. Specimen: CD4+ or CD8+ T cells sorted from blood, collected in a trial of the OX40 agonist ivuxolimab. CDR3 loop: CASSVALGLHSGNTIYF. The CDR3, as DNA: TGTGCCAGCAGCGTAGCTTTAGGGCTGCACTCTGGAAACACCATATATTTT.